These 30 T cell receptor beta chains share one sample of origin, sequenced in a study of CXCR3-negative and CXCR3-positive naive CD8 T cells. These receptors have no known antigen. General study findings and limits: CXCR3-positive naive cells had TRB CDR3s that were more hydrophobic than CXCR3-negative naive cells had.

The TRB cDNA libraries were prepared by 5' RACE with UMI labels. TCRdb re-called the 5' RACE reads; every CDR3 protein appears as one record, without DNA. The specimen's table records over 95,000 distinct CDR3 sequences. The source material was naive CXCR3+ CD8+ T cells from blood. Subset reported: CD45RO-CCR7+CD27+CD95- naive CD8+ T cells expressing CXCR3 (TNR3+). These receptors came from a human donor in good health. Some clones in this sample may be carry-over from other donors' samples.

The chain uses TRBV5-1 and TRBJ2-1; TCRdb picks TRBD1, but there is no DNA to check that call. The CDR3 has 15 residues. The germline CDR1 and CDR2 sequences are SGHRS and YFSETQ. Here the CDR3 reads CASSLVRDRENEQFF.

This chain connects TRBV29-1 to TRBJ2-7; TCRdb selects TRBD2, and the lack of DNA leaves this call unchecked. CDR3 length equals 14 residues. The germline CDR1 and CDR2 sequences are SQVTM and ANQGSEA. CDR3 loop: CSVEGLAGEYEQYF.

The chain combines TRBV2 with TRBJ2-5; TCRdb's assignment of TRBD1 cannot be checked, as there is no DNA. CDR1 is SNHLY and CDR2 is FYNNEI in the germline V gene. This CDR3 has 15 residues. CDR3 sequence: CASSDPRKGRETQYF. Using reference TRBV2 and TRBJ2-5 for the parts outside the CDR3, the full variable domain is EPEVTQTPSHQVTQMGQEVILRCVPISNHLYFYWYRQILGQKVEFLVSFYNNEISEKSEIFDDQFSVERPDGSNFTLKIRSTKLEDSAMYFCASSDPRKGRETQYFGPGTRLLVL.

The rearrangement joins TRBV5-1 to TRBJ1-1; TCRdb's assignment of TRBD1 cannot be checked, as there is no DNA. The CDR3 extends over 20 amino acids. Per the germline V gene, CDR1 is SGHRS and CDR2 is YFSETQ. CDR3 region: CASSSPHPGTGDTLNTEAFF.

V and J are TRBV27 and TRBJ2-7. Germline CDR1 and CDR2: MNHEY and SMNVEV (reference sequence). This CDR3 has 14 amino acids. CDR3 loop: CASSPFLTAYEQYF.

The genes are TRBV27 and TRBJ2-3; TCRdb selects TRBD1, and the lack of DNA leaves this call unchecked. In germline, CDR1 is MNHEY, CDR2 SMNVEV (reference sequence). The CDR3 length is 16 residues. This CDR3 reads CASSHIAGGATDTQYF.

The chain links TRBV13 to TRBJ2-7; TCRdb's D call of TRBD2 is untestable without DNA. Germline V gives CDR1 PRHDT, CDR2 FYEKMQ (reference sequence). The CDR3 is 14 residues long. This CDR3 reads CASSFTGLDYEQYF.

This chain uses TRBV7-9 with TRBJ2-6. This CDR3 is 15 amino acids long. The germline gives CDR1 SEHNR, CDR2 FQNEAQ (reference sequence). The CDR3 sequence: CASSFQGSGANVLTF.

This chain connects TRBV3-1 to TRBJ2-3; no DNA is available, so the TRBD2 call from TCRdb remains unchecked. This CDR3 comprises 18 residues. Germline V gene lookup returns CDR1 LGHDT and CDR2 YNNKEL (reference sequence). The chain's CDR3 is CASSQDLPSGYMTDTQYF.

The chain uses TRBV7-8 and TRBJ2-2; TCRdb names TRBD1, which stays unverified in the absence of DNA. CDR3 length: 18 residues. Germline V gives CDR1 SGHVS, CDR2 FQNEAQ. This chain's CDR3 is CASSLVGRLVGNTGELFF.

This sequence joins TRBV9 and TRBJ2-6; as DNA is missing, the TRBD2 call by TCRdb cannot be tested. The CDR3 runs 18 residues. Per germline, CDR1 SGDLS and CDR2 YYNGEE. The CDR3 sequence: CASSTPTSGDSGANVLTF.

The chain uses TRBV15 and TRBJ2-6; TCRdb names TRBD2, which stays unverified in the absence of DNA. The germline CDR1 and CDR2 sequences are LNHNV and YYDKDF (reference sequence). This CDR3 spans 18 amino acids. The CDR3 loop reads CATSRDYRGLVGANVLTF.

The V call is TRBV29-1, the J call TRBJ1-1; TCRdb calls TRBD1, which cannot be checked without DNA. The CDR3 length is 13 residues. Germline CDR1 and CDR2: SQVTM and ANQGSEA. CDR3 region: CSAPEGFRTEAFF.

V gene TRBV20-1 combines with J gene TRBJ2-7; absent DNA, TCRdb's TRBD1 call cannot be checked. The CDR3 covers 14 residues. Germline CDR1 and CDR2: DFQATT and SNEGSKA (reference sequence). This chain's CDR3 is CSARETGLSYEQYF.

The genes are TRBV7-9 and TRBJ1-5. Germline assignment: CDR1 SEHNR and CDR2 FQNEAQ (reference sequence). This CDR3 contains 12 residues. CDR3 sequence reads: CASSSLDQPQHF.

The CDR3 protein is CASSEPKDPSYNEQFF. The chain carries TRBV25-1 and TRBJ2-1. The CDR3 has 16 amino acids. In germline, CDR1 is MGHDK, CDR2 SYGVNS.

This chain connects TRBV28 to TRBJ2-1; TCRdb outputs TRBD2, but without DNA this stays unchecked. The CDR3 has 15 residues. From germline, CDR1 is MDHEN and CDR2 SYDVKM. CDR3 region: CASSLLAGSYNEQFF.

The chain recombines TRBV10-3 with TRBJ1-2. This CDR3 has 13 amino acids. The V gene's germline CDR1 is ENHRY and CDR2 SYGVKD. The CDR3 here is CATSLSPNYGYTF.

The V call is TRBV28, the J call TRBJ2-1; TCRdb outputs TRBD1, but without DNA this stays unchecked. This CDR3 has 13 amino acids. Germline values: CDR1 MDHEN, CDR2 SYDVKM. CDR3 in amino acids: CASASGANNEQFF.

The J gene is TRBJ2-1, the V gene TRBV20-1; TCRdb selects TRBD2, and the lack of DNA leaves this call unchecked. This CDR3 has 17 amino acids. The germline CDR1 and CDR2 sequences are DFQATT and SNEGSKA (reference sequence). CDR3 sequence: CSARYLAGGGTYNEQFF.

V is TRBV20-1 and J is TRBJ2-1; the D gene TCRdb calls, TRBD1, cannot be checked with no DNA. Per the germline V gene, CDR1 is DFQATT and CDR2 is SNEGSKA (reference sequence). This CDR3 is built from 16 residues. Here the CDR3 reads CSARDQGGRSYNEQFF.

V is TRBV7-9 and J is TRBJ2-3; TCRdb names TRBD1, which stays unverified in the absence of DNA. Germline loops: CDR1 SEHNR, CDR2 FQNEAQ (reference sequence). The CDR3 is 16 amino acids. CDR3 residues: CASSYTGTGVGDTQYF. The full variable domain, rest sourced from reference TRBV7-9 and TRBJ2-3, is DTGVSQNPRHKITKRGQNVTFRCDPISEHNRLYWYRQTLGQGPEFLTYFQNEAQLEKSRLLSDRFSAERPKGSFSTLEIQRTEQGDSAMYLCASSYTGTGVGDTQYFGPGTRLTVL.

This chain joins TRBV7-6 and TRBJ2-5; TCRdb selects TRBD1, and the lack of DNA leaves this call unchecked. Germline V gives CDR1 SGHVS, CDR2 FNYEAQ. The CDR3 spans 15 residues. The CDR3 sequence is CASSPGTGGLETQYF.

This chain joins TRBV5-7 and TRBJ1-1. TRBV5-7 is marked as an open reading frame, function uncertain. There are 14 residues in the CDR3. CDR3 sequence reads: CASSSSVAWTEAFF.

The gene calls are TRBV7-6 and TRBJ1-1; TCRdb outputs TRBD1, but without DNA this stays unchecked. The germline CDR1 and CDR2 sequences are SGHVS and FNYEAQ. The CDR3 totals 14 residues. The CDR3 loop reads CASSWGGLNTEAFF.

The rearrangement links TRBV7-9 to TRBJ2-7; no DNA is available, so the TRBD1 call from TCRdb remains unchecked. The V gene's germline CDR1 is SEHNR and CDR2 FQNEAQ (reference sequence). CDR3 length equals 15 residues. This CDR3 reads CASSSVGDRAYEQYF.

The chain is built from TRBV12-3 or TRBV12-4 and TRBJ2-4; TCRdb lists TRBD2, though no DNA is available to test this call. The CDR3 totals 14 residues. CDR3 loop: CASSFGTVRNIQYF.

This CDR3 reads CASSLSFQDRDEKAFF. This rearrangement joins TRBV12-3 or TRBV12-4 to TRBJ1-1; TCRdb reports TRBD1, a call that lacks DNA to check it against. The CDR3 contains 16 residues.

CDR3 loop: CASSFFESGNEQFF. The chain has TRBV28 and TRBJ2-1; checking the TCRdb D call of TRBD2 is not possible without DNA. Germline V gene lookup returns CDR1 MDHEN and CDR2 SYDVKM. CDR3 length: 14 amino acids.

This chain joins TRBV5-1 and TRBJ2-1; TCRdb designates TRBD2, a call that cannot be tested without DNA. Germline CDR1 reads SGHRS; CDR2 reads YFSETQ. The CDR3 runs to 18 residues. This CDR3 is CASSAWTARAYSYNEQFF.